This entry lists 27 T cell receptor beta chains sequenced from one sample in a study of Ad26.COV2.S vaccination and SARS-CoV-2 variants. Libraries were prepared by immunoSEQ multiplex PCR; TCRdb keeps only in-frame clonotypes and omits some of them. The sample includes 400,000 to 450,000 clones, less than 95% of them seen just once. The sample's treatment: 19 received Ad26.COV2.S at low or high dose, single or two shots; a few received placebo; per-sample allocation not given. It was on day 63 after the first vaccine or placebo injection that samples were taken. The material sequenced was peripheral blood, taken in a trial of Ad26.COV2.S vaccine versus placebo. The receptors shown here come from a person aged 18 to 65 who received the Ad26.COV2.S COVID-19 vaccine or a placebo.

The chain has TRBV18 and TRBJ2-4, with D possibly being TRBD1 or TRBD2 (5 bases each). The germline V gene encodes CDR1 KGHSH and CDR2 LQKENI. Trimming took off 5 bases at V and 11 bases at J, with 25 bases between the two ends. The CDR3 length is 16 residues. CDR3 nucleotides: TGTGCCAGCTCATTACCGGGACCGACGTTTCAAGGGGTTCAGTACTTC. It encodes CASSLPGPTFQGVQYF.

This rearrangement joins TRBV9 to TRBJ1-3; D gene uncertain. This CDR3 is 15 amino acids long. CDR1 SGDLS and CDR2 YYNGEE come from the germline V gene. V shed 6 bases and J shed 0 bases, with 13 bases lying between them. The CDR3 sequence: CASTPYGYSGNTIYF. The CDR3 DNA is TGTGCCAGCACCCCTTACGGCTACTCTGGAAACACCATATATTTT. Full variable domain (remainder filled in from reference TRBV9 and TRBJ1-3): DSGVTQTPKHLITATGQRVTLRCSPRSGDLSVYWYQQSLDQGLQFLIQYYNGEERAKGNILERFSAQQFPDLHSELNLSSLELGDSALYFCASTPYGYSGNTIYFGEGSWLTVV.

This clone occurred once. The rearrangement uses TRBV28 and TRBJ2-2, with D unresolved. This CDR3 spans 11 amino acids. Between the trimmed V and J ends, which lost 5 bases and 7 bases, there was a span of 5 bases. Germline CDR1 is MDHEN and CDR2 is SYDVKM. CDR3 sequence: CASSEVGELFF. The CDR3, as DNA: TGTGCCAGCAGTGAGGTCGGGGAGCTGTTTTTT.

This clone was found once. V and J are TRBV2 and TRBJ1-5; weak D call: TRBD1 (5 bases). V was trimmed by 6 bases and J by 1 base, leaving 16 bases between them. Germline assignment: CDR1 SNHLY and CDR2 FYNNEI. The CDR3 runs 16 residues. The CDR3 region is CASRRPGGSSNQPQHF. The CDR3 DNA reads as TGTGCCAGCAGGCGCCCCGGGGGGTCGAGCAATCAGCCCCAGCATTTT.

The chain links TRBV28 to TRBJ2-7, with 10 bases aligning to TRBD2. Germline assignment: CDR1 MDHEN and CDR2 SYDVKM. V lost 5 bases and J lost 4; bases outside the gene matches: 8. The CDR3 runs 15 residues. The CDR3 is CASSGLADLFYEQYF. The CDR3, as DNA: TGTGCCAGCAGTGGACTAGCGGACCTCTTTTACGAGCAGTACTTC.

V is TRBV7-9 and J is TRBJ2-2; 8 positions agree with TRBD1. CDR1 is SEHNR and CDR2 is FQNEAQ in the germline V gene (reference sequence). This CDR3 region has 16 residues. Trimming took 7 bases from V and 5 from J; bases not matched to a gene: 12. The CDR3 coding sequence is TGTGCCAGCACCCTACAGGGCAGGGGGCGGACCGGGGAGCTGTTTTTT. Protein product: CASTLQGRGRTGELFF.

The rearrangement joins TRBV19 to TRBJ2-3; D ambiguous. Germline V CDR1 and CDR2: LNHDA, SQIVND (reference sequence). Trimming took off 7 bases at V and 4 bases at J, with 6 bases between the two ends. The CDR3 has 11 residues. The CDR3 loop reads CASNNADTQYF. CDR3 DNA: TGTGCCAGTAATAATGCAGATACGCAGTATTTT.

The CDR3 spells CATSEGTSAQETQYF. Written as DNA, the CDR3 is TGTGCCACCAGTGAGGGGACTAGCGCTCAAGAGACCCAGTACTTC. The chain carries TRBV24-1 and TRBJ2-5, with 10 bases that match TRBD2. CDR3 length: 15 residues. The V and J ends lost 4 bases and 2 bases, in that order; junction bases with no gene match: 3. Looked up from germline, CDR1 is KGHDR and CDR2 is SFDVKD.

V is TRBV7-9 and J is TRBJ1-1; 8 bases agree with TRBD1. J gave up 3 bases and V 2 bases, and 5 bases lay outside the gene matches. CDR1 and CDR2 from the germline V gene are SEHNR and FQNEAQ (reference sequence). The CDR3 length is 15 residues. The CDR3 reads CASSLTGQGDTEAFF. CDR3 nucleotides: TGTGCCAGCAGCTTAACCGGACAGGGCGACACTGAAGCTTTCTTT.

This chain connects TRBV15 to TRBJ2-1, with D perhaps TRBD1 or TRBD2 (5 bases each). The V and J ends lost 4 bases and 8 bases respectively, with 15 bases between them. This CDR3 contains 14 residues. Germline CDR1 is LNHNV and CDR2 is YYDKDF (reference sequence). Written as DNA, the CDR3 is TGTGCCACCAGCACCCTCTCGGGGCCAGATGAGCAGTTCTTC. Its protein is CATSTLSGPDEQFF. Full variable domain (rest looked up from reference TRBV15 and TRBJ2-1): DAMVIQNPRYQVTQFGKPVTLSCSQTLNHNVMYWYQQKSSQAPKLLFHYYDKDFNNEADTPDNFQSRRPNTSFCFLDIRSPGLGDTAMYLCATSTLSGPDEQFFGPGTRLTVL.

The sample holds a few counts of this clone. This sequence joins TRBV6-4 and TRBJ2-1; tentative D call: TRBD2 (5 bases). Germline V lookup: CDR1 MRHNA, CDR2 SNTAGT. V shed 0 bases and J shed 6 bases, with 18 bases lying between them. This CDR3 contains 17 residues. CDR3 region: CASSDSIESGVINEQFF. In DNA, the CDR3 is TGTGCCAGCAGTGACTCGATAGAGTCCGGGGTTATCAATGAGCAGTTCTTC.

The chain joins TRBV29-1 to TRBJ1-1; no firm D call. The CDR3 totals 12 residues. V gave up 2 bases and J gave up 2 bases, with 6 bases separating them. From germline, CDR1 is SQVTM and CDR2 ANQGSEA. The CDR3 DNA follows: TGCAGCGTTGAATCCTCAAACACTGAAGCTTTCTTT. Translated, it gives CSVESSNTEAFF. Supplemented by reference TRBV29-1 and TRBJ1-1, the full variable domain reads SAVISQKPSRDICQRGTSLTIQCQVDSQVTMMFWYRQQPGQSLTLIATANQGSEATYESGFVIDKFPISRPNLTFSTLTVSNMSPEDSSIYLCSVESSNTEAFFGQGTRLTVV.

V is TRBV2 and J is TRBJ2-1; TRBD2 aligns across 12 bases. From germline, CDR1 is SNHLY and CDR2 FYNNEI. There are 14 residues in the CDR3. The J segment lost 3 bases and the V segment lost 8 bases, leaving 2 bases of the junction unmatched. The CDR3 sequence is CASLGLAGYNEQFF. CDR3 DNA sequence: TGTGCCAGCCTGGGACTAGCGGGCTACAATGAGCAGTTCTTC.

This sequence joins TRBV18 and TRBJ1-5; D remains ambiguous. The V end was cut by 3 bases, the J end by 2 bases, with 8 bases between. The CDR3 is made up of 14 amino acids. Germline loops: CDR1 KGHSH, CDR2 LQKENI. The CDR3 spells CASSPGGGNQPQHF. The CDR3 DNA follows: TGTGCCAGCTCACCGGGTGGGGGCAATCAGCCCCAGCATTTT. The full variable domain, with the rest looked up from reference TRBV18 and TRBJ1-5, is NAGVMQNPRHLVRRRGQEARLRCSPMKGHSHVYWYRQLPEEGLKFMVYLQKENIIDESGMPKERFSAEFPKEGPSILRIQQVVRGDSAAYFCASSPGGGNQPQHFGDGTRLSIL.

This chain connects TRBV6-1 to TRBJ2-1; 10 bases are a match to TRBD1. The germline V gene has CDR1 MNHNS and CDR2 SASEGT. The V and J ends lost 0 bases and 8 bases, in that order; junction bases with no gene match: 16. This CDR3 is built from 19 residues. Here the CDR3 reads CASSEALRDGTGARDEQFF. The CDR3 coding sequence is TGTGCCAGCAGTGAAGCGCTTCGTGATGGGACAGGGGCTAGGGATGAGCAGTTCTTC.

A note on this clone: Other DNA sequences in this sample translate to the same CDR3. The chain couples TRBV7-2 to TRBJ2-1; unclear D gene. The V gene's germline CDR1 is SGHTA and CDR2 FQGNSA. Trimming stripped 4 bases from V and 13 bases from J, with 11 bases between. The CDR3 loop spans 11 amino acids. The DNA of the CDR3 is TGTGCCAGCAGCTCCGGACCCCGCCAGTTCTTC. Translated, it gives CASSSGPRQFF.

The chain uses TRBV29-1 and TRBJ2-5; D call uncertain. Trimming cost V 3 bases and J 5 bases, with 13 bases left between them. CDR3 size: 13 residues. The germline CDR1 and CDR2 sequences are SQVTM and ANQGSEA. The CDR3 loop reads CSVDTLPGETQYF. The DNA of the CDR3 is TGCAGCGTTGACACGCTACCTGGGGAGACCCAGTACTTC.

This clone was seen a few times. For the CDR3, the DNA is TGTGCCAGCAGTTTATCGGGGCAGGGGGTGACTGAAGCTTTCTTT. This encodes CASSLSGQGVTEAFF. The rearrangement uses TRBV27 and TRBJ1-1, with 7 positions matching TRBD1. This CDR3 is built from 15 residues. The ends lost 0 bases at V and 5 bases at J; junction bases unmatched: 6. Per germline, CDR1 MNHEY and CDR2 SMNVEV (reference sequence).

The chain couples TRBV7-9 to TRBJ2-5; 8 bases match TRBD1. The CDR3 contains 14 residues. The V segment lost 6 bases and the J segment 1 base; nucleotides outside the gene matches: 4. Germline V gene lookup returns CDR1 SEHNR and CDR2 FQNEAQ (reference sequence). CDR3 region: CASSTGTGQETQYF. CDR3 DNA sequence: TGTGCCAGCAGTACCGGGACAGGCCAAGAGACCCAGTACTTC.

The V call is TRBV4-2, the J call TRBJ2-7; maybe TRBD1 (6 bases). The CDR3 covers 15 residues. Per the germline V gene, CDR1 is LGHNA and CDR2 is YNFKEQ. The ends were cut back, 0 bases at V and 2 bases at J, with 11 bases in the middle. The CDR3 sequence is CASSQDWDTAYEQYF. The CDR3 region has the DNA TGTGCCAGCAGCCAAGATTGGGACACAGCCTACGAGCAGTACTTC.

The chain uses TRBV5-6 and TRBJ2-1; D not certain. Between the trimmed V and J ends, which lost 2 bases and 1 base, there was a span of 10 bases. This CDR3 is built from 15 residues. Germline CDR1 is SGHDT and CDR2 is YYEEEE. The CDR3 is CASSFTGDSYNEQFF. The CDR3 DNA reads as TGTGCCAGCAGCTTTACGGGCGATTCCTACAATGAGCAGTTCTTC. Combining the CDR3 with reference TRBV5-6 and TRBJ2-1 gives the whole variable domain DAGVTQSPTHLIKTRGQQVTLRCSPKSGHDTVSWYQQALGQGPQFIFQYYEEEERQRGNFPDRFSGHQFPNYSSELNVNALLLGDSALYLCASSFTGDSYNEQFFGPGTRLTVL.

V is TRBV7-9 and J is TRBJ2-7; no clear D gene. This CDR3 is 15 amino acids long. The germline gives CDR1 SEHNR, CDR2 FQNEAQ (reference sequence). With 5 bases removed from V and 0 bases from J, the gap between germline ends came to 14 bases. The CDR3 nucleotides read TGTGCCAGCAGCAGTTCAGCCCGAGGCTCCTACGAGCAGTACTTC. This encodes CASSSSARGSYEQYF.

This clone came up once. This chain joins TRBV20-1 and TRBJ2-2, with 10 bases lining up with TRBD2. Germline V CDR1 and CDR2: DFQATT, SNEGSKA (reference sequence). CDR3 length: 16 amino acids. The J segment lost 5 bases and the V segment lost 3 bases, leaving 9 bases of the junction unmatched. The DNA of the CDR3 is TGCAGTGCTAGTTTGCCGGGAGCGGGAGGGACCGGGGAGCTGTTTTTT. Amino acids: CSASLPGAGGTGELFF.

The chain uses TRBV29-1 and TRBJ2-7; D remains unclear. V gave up 6 bases and J gave up 6 bases, with 12 bases separating them. The CDR3 runs 11 residues. Germline V lookup: CDR1 SQVTM, CDR2 ANQGSEA. In nucleotides, the CDR3 is TGCAGCGTCCTCACCCCCGGCGAGCAGTACTTC. Protein: CSVLTPGEQYF.

The V gene is TRBV21-1, the J gene TRBJ2-5; the table calls TRBD2, which could not be checked here. TRBV21-1 is a documented pseudogene. The CDR3 runs to 15 residues. CDR3 sequence (DNA): TGTGCCAGCAGCAAAAGGGGAGGGGACAAAGAGACCCAGTACTTC. Protein sequence: CASSKRGGDKETQYF.

This chain uses TRBV28 with TRBJ1-1, with unresolved D. V lost 2 bases and J 6 bases, leaving 13 bases between the germline ends. The CDR3 extends over 14 amino acids. Germline V gene data show CDR1 as MDHEN and CDR2 as SYDVKM. The CDR3: CASSLKGVVPEAFF. The CDR3 DNA sequence: TGTGCCAGCAGTTTAAAGGGTGTGGTTCCTGAAGCTTTCTTT.

The V and J genes are TRBV29-1 and TRBJ2-6; D is unclear. In germline, CDR1 is SQVTM, CDR2 ANQGSEA. V lost 7 bases, J lost 3 bases, and 10 bases lay in between. This CDR3 region has 13 residues. The CDR3 sequence: CSATEFGANVLTF. Written as DNA, the CDR3 is TGCAGCGCGACGGAATTTGGGGCCAACGTCCTGACTTTC.